This T cell receptor beta chain was documented in a study of OX40 agonist ivuxolimab in advanced cancers. Study findings and constraints: In CD8+ T cells, expanded clones were on average more numerous than in CD4+.

CDR1 is MGHRA and CDR2 is YSYEKL in the germline V gene. V lost 4 bases to trimming and J lost 1 base, with 17 bases between them. The length of the CDR3 is 16 residues. Drawing of blood for sampling happened at baseline, at cycle 4 day 1, and at cycle 7 day 1. In the case of this clone: What it binds is unknown.

TCRdb's table, derived via immunoSEQ multiplex PCR, lists solely in-frame clones and lacks some. The profile covers roughly 15,000 clones, with about 92% appearing a single time and around 6.8% taken by the ten largest. The sequence was collected from an adult with an advanced solid tumor such as melanoma, head and neck, liver or kidney cancer. Here the sequenced sample was CD4+ or CD8+ T cells sorted from blood, taken in a trial of the OX40 agonist ivuxolimab. V usage is TRBV4-1 and J usage is TRBJ2-7; the D gene is possibly TRBD2 (6 bases). CDR3 residues: CASSPISGGISYEQYF. The CDR3 DNA is TGCGCCAGCAGCCCCATTAGCGGAGGGATTTCCTACGAGCAGTACTTC.